This T cell receptor (beta chain) was documented in a study of T cells in localized non-small cell lung cancer (dated by TCRdb to between 2020 and 2021). A note on the overall study: Comparing tumors with uninvolved tumor-adjacent lungs, the study looked at the T cell repertoires of 200 to 250 patients with early-stage NSCLC. NSCLC patients had a mean age of roughly 66 years, and around 140 were male and 85 to 110 female. The cohort comprised 200 to 300 treatment-naïve NSCLC patients with resected, localized lung tumors. Here is what the overall study found, with its caveats: Because of the exploratory design, TCR variables were selected using unadjusted p-values without false-discovery rate correction. Uninvolved tumor-adjacent lung showed the highest T cell clonality, higher than tumor, which suggests more focused antigenic responses in the uninvolved tumor-adjacent lung. Because multi-region tumor sequencing was not done, intratumor heterogeneity could not be ruled out. A median of approximately 62 of the top 100 tumor clones turned up in the paired uninvolved adjacent lung, and approximately 30 of those clones also ranked among the top 100 of that same adjacent lung. Higher blood T cell density associated with longer overall survival, while higher adjacent-lung clonality associated with shorter survival.

At diagnosis, tumor, uninvolved tumor-adjacent lung and peripheral blood were collected and then preserved as a mix of FFPE and fresh-frozen material. For TCR repertoire profiling, blood samples were analyzed in the form of peripheral blood mononuclear cells. The immunoSEQ Assay was used to sequence TCR beta CDR3 regions from DNA. The original methods were these. To compute T cell density, TCR beta template counts were normalized to usable DNA, which was estimated by amplifying housekeeping genes. Richness was estimated using the preseqR package, with extrapolation to 400,000 templates for PBMC samples and to 120,000 templates for tissue samples. Clonality was defined by subtracting Pielou's evenness from one. Tissue-enriched TCRs were identified through differential abundance testing performed on productive amino-acid clonotypes, with a minimum total count of 5 and an alpha of 0.1. Repertoire overlap between compartments was quantified with the Jaccard Index and Morisita Overlap Index. TCR beta CDR3s were clustered by GLIPH together with public tetramer-defined viral CDR3s, and at least three viral sequences plus V-gene enrichment were required for viral motifs. TCRdb obtained this table from immuneACCESS and retained in-frame rearrangements with V and J assigned. These tables miss some clones; where compared with another copy, unresolved V genes account for less than half of the shortfall, and the remainder is unexplained. V and J calls and clone size are those listed in that table; D and trimming were worked out from the DNA. The sample contains under 70,000 clones, 86% of them found a single time. Together, the top ten hold approximately 5% of the sample.

As for this clone: Its binding antigen is unknown. No base quality information exists; no much larger clone differs at one position.

The clonotype originates from a woman aged 35 to 70 with stage I lung adenocarcinoma. The sample consisted of peripheral blood, taken before any cancer treatment.

The encoded CDR3 is CASSYSGSNNEKLFF. The DNA reads TGTGCCAGCAGTTACAGCGGCTCCAATAATGAAAAACTGTTTTTT. This chain is built from TRBV6-5 and TRBJ1-4; confidence is insufficient to name the D gene. There are 15 amino acids in the CDR3, from cysteine to phenylalanine inclusive. Only CDR3 DNA remains: 45 bases, in frame from the first base. The germline V gene supplies CDR1 MNHEY and CDR2 SVGAGI. Relative to germline, V is 2 bases shorter and J is 4 bases shorter, with 11 bases between their ends.